One and the same sample provided the 29 T cell receptor beta chains below, sequenced in a study of blood T cell repertoires in COVID-19 (dated by TCRdb to 2020 to 2021). Libraries were prepared through the immunoSEQ multiplex PCR assay. What TCRdb holds here is the immuneACCESS table cut down to in-frame rearrangements. Part of the clones is not present; checked against another copy, under half of the missing clones reflect an unresolved V gene, and the others are unexplained. Across this sample there are 180,000 or so clones, with just over 85% seen only once. The ten largest clones add up to roughly 8.2% of the sample. Sample: peripheral blood. These receptor sequences come from a man aged 55 to 70 with acute or convalescent COVID-19.

V gene TRBV5-1 combines with J gene TRBJ2-5; 13 nucleotides match TRBD2. The CDR3 is 17 amino acids. V trimming: 4 bases; J trimming: 5 bases; junction bases outside the gene matches: 11. Germline V gene lookup returns CDR1 SGHRS and CDR2 YFSETQ. The CDR3 sequence is CASSGSLGLAGWETQYF. CDR3 coding DNA: TGCGCCAGCAGCGGATCCTTGGGACTAGCGGGGTGGGAGACCCAGTACTTC. The full variable domain, in which reference TRBV5-1 and TRBJ2-5 provide the parts outside the CDR3, is KAGVTQTPRYLIKTRGQQVTLSCSPISGHRSVSWYQQTPGQGLQFLFEYFSETQRNKGNFPGRFSGRQFSNSRSEMNVSTLELGDSALYLCASSGSLGLAGWETQYFGPGTRLLVL.

This sequence joins TRBV28 and TRBJ1-1; the match to TRBD1 covers 11 bases. This CDR3 is built from 18 residues. The V gene end was trimmed by 4 bases and the J gene end by 4 bases; junction bases not matched to a gene: 14. CDR1 is MDHEN and CDR2 is SYDVKM in the germline V gene. The CDR3 sequence: CASSSVFWGQGVGTEAFF. Here the CDR3 DNA reads TGTGCCAGCAGTTCCGTATTCTGGGGACAGGGGGTCGGCACTGAAGCTTTCTTT.

CDR3 protein: CASRRDSPGQPQHF. In DNA, the CDR3 is TGTGCCAGCAGACGGGACAGTCCTGGTCAGCCCCAGCATTTT. The J gene is TRBJ1-5, the V gene TRBV2, with 7 nucleotides matching TRBD1. Unmatched junction bases numbered 8, after V lost 6 bases and J lost 6 bases. CDR1 and CDR2 (germline): SNHLY, FYNNEI. The CDR3 has 14 amino acids.

This clone has only a few counts. The V gene is TRBV9, the J gene TRBJ2-1; TRBD2 matches 9 bases. The CDR3 runs to 15 residues. After removal of 4 bases from V and 8 bases from J, the junction contained 10 bases not matched to a gene. The germline gives CDR1 SGDLS, CDR2 YYNGEE. The CDR3, as DNA: TGTGCCAGCAGCCCAGCGGGAGGACTTTTCGATGAGCAGTTCTTC. Protein sequence: CASSPAGGLFDEQFF.

V gene TRBV10-2 combines with J gene TRBJ1-2; D might be TRBD1 (6 bases). Per the germline V gene, CDR1 is WSHSY and CDR2 is SAAADI. V shed 4 bases and J shed 4 bases, with 16 bases lying between them. This CDR3 has 15 amino acids. The CDR3 protein is CASSASGGTPYGYTF. In DNA, the CDR3 is TGCGCCAGCAGTGCCAGTGGGGGCACTCCCTATGGCTACACCTTC.

J is TRBJ2-1 and V is TRBV15; possible D gene TRBD2, 6 bases. The CDR3 is made up of 19 amino acids. The V end lost 5 bases, the J end lost 0 bases, and 23 bases lay between the germline ends. Germline V lookup: CDR1 LNHNV, CDR2 YYDKDF (reference sequence). CDR3 DNA: TGTGCCACCAGCTCTCGGGACTTCGGACTGCGGAGCTCCTACAATGAGCAGTTCTTC. Translating it yields CATSSRDFGLRSSYNEQFF. Variable domain in full (rest from reference TRBV15 and TRBJ2-1): DAMVIQNPRYQVTQFGKPVTLSCSQTLNHNVMYWYQQKSSQAPKLLFHYYDKDFNNEADTPDNFQSRRPNTSFCFLDIRSPGLGDTAMYLCATSSRDFGLRSSYNEQFFGPGTRLTVL.

The J gene is TRBJ2-2, the V gene TRBV5-5; the match to TRBD2 covers 8 bases. The germline CDR1 and CDR2 sequences are SGHKS and YYEKEE (reference sequence). This CDR3 is 17 amino acids long. Losses at the gene ends were 4 bases for V and 0 bases for J; bases not matched to a gene: 8. CDR3 bases: TGTGCCAGCAGCCGCGGCGGTAGCGGGACGAACACCGGGGAGCTGTTTTTT. It specifies CASSRGGSGTNTGELFF.

The chain recombines TRBV6-5 with TRBJ1-3; D is undetermined. V lost 6 bases and J 0 bases, leaving 9 bases between the germline ends. CDR1 is MNHEY, CDR2 SVGAGI, per germline. The length of the CDR3 is 14 residues. The CDR3 protein is CASRLGISGNTIYF. The CDR3 region has the DNA TGTGCCAGCAGACTAGGAATCTCTGGAAACACCATATATTTT.

J is TRBJ1-2 and V is TRBV28; TRBD1 might be the D (6 bases). CDR1 and CDR2 (germline): MDHEN, SYDVKM. V lost 6 bases and J 2 bases, leaving 10 bases between the germline ends. This CDR3 is 13 amino acids long. The CDR3 bases are TGTGCCAGCAGATCGGGACACAACTATGGCTACACCTTC. It specifies CASRSGHNYGYTF.

The V call is TRBV5-1, the J call TRBJ2-1, with TRBD1 matching 9 bases. This CDR3 has 15 amino acids. Trimming took 4 bases from V and 2 from J; bases not matched to a gene: 4. CDR1 and CDR2 from the germline V gene are SGHRS and YFSETQ. This CDR3 reads CASSLGQGPYNEQFF. The CDR3 nucleotides are TGCGCCAGCAGCCTAGGACAGGGGCCCTACAATGAGCAGTTCTTC.

The rearrangement joins TRBV27 to TRBJ1-2; 7 bases agree with TRBD1. The CDR3 contains 13 residues. V dropped 4 bases and J dropped 7; count of bases not matched to a gene: 6. Germline CDR1 MNHEY, CDR2 SMNVEV (reference sequence). In DNA, the CDR3 is TGTGCCAGCAGTTGGACAGGTAACGGTGGCTACACCTTC. Its protein is CASSWTGNGGYTF.

This clone turned up a few times. The rearrangement uses TRBV30 and TRBJ1-2; possibly TRBD1 for D (5 bases). CDR1 and CDR2 (germline): GTSNPN, SVGIG (reference sequence). The ends were cut back, 2 bases at V and 2 bases at J, with 9 bases in the middle. The CDR3 consists of 13 residues. CDR3 protein: CAWSTGGNYGYTF. DNA of the CDR3: TGTGCCTGGAGTACGGGGGGGAACTATGGCTACACCTTC.

The CDR3 sequence: CAISGPGQGNYGYTF. The CDR3, as DNA: TGTGCCATCAGTGGTCCGGGACAGGGGAACTATGGCTACACCTTC. V is TRBV10-3 and J is TRBJ1-2; 10 bases match TRBD1. V trimming: 4 bases; J trimming: 2 bases; junction bases outside the gene matches: 4. The CDR3 covers 15 residues. Germline CDR1 and CDR2: ENHRY and SYGVKD.

V and J are TRBV5-1 and TRBJ2-2; a possible D gene is TRBD1 (5 bases). Germline CDR1 and CDR2: SGHRS and YFSETQ. The CDR3 runs to 14 residues. Trimming pared 6 bases from V and 0 bases from J, leaving 9 bases between. The CDR3 region is CASIREPNTGELFF. The CDR3 nucleotides are TGCGCCAGCATCAGGGAACCGAACACCGGGGAGCTGTTTTTT.

The chain combines TRBV6-6 with TRBJ1-2, with 7 bases identical to TRBD1. Looked up from germline, CDR1 is MNHNY and CDR2 is SVGAGI (reference sequence). V shed 3 bases and J 5 bases; nucleotides not matched to a gene: 3. The CDR3 contains 13 residues. CDR3 loop: CASSYTGVYGYTF. The CDR3 coding sequence is TGTGCCAGCAGTTATACAGGGGTTTATGGCTACACCTTC.

The V and J genes are TRBV7-2 and TRBJ1-1; D may be TRBD1 (6 bases). The germline V and J ends were trimmed by 6 bases and 1 base, with 9 bases remaining between them. Germline values: CDR1 SGHTA, CDR2 FQGNSA. The CDR3 covers 13 residues. The CDR3 DNA reads TGTGCCAGCAGGAAGGACAGGAACACTGAAGCTTTCTTT. Its translation is CASRKDRNTEAFF.

The gene calls are TRBV19 and TRBJ2-3, with 8 nucleotides matching TRBD2. The CDR3 length is 15 residues. Per the germline V gene, CDR1 is LNHDA and CDR2 is SQIVND (reference sequence). Trimming took 6 bases from V and 1 from J; bases not matched to a gene: 6. The CDR3 coding sequence is TGTGCCAGTAGGAGGAGCGGGAGAGGCACAGATACGCAGTATTTT. Amino acid sequence: CASRRSGRGTDTQYF.

This chain joins TRBV27 and TRBJ2-1; D is undetermined. CDR3 length: 14 residues. Germline CDR1 and CDR2: MNHEY and SMNVEV (reference sequence). Between the trimmed V and J ends, which lost 2 bases and 15 bases, there was a span of 20 bases. Written as DNA, the CDR3 is TGTGCCAGCAGTTTAACCCCCGCAGACAAGATAGTGTTCTTC. This gives the protein CASSLTPADKIVFF.

The genes are TRBV7-9 and TRBJ2-3, with 7 bases aligning to TRBD1. This CDR3 is 15 amino acids long. V dropped 7 bases and J dropped 6; count of bases not matched to a gene: 13. Germline assignment: CDR1 SEHNR and CDR2 FQNEAQ (reference sequence). CDR3 residues: CASIPGGGRRDTQYF. In nucleotides, the CDR3 is TGTGCCAGCATCCCAGGGGGTGGCCGCAGGGATACGCAGTATTTT. Full variable domain (outside the CDR3, taken from reference TRBV7-9 and TRBJ2-3): DTGVSQNPRHKITKRGQNVTFRCDPISEHNRLYWYRQTLGQGPEFLTYFQNEAQLEKSRLLSDRFSAERPKGSFSTLEIQRTEQGDSAMYLCASIPGGGRRDTQYFGPGTRLTVL.

This clone was detected only a few times. The gene calls are TRBV27 and TRBJ2-7; tentative D call: TRBD2 (5 bases). CDR3 size: 14 residues. The germline V and J ends were trimmed by 3 bases and 0 bases, with 9 bases remaining between them. Per germline, CDR1 MNHEY and CDR2 SMNVEV (reference sequence). The CDR3 is CASSFLATSYEQYF. The DNA of the CDR3 is TGTGCCAGCAGTTTTTTAGCGACCTCCTACGAGCAGTACTTC.

This chain joins TRBV28 and TRBJ1-5; 7 bases agree with TRBD1. This CDR3 region has 15 residues. Looked up from germline, CDR1 is MDHEN and CDR2 is SYDVKM. The trim removed 5 bases at V and 5 bases at J, leaving 9 bases unmatched. The CDR3 region is CASSLQGSGDQPQHF. The CDR3 DNA reads TGTGCCAGCAGTCTACAGGGGTCTGGAGATCAGCCCCAGCATTTT.

The chain is built from TRBV7-8 and TRBJ2-3; 7 bases fit TRBD1. Per the germline V gene, CDR1 is SGHVS and CDR2 is FQNEAQ. The CDR3 is 12 amino acids. Germline trimming cut 5 bases from V and 6 bases from J; bases unmatched to any gene: 2. The CDR3 DNA sequence: TGTGCCAGCAGCCAGGGACAGGATACGCAGTATTTT. It codes for CASSQGQDTQYF. Using reference TRBV7-8 and TRBJ2-3 for the parts outside the CDR3, the full variable domain is GAGVSQSPRYKVAKRGQDVALRCDPISGHVSLFWYQQALGQGPEFLTYFQNEAQLDKSGLPSDRFFAERPEGSVSTLKIQRTQQEDSAVYLCASSQGQDTQYFGPGTRLTVL.

The V gene is TRBV5-4, the J gene TRBJ2-1; the D is unclear. Germline V gene lookup returns CDR1 SGHNT and CDR2 YYREEE (reference sequence). The germline V and J ends were trimmed by 2 bases and 0 bases, with 9 bases remaining between them. This CDR3 spans 15 amino acids. This chain's CDR3 is CASSLGGSSYNEQFF. The CDR3 bases are TGTGCCAGCAGCTTAGGCGGAAGCTCCTACAATGAGCAGTTCTTC.

This clone was detected only once. The chain combines TRBV27 with TRBJ2-7; TRBD2 matches 10 bases. Trimming at V came to 6 bases and at J to 1 base, leaving 9 bases not matched to a gene. Germline V gene lookup returns CDR1 MNHEY and CDR2 SMNVEV (reference sequence). CDR3 length equals 16 residues. In DNA, the CDR3 is TGTGCCAGCAGCAGAATAGGAGCGGGAGGGTCCTACGAGCAGTACTTC. Translated: CASSRIGAGGSYEQYF.

The chain couples TRBV28 to TRBJ1-4; 8 bases are shared with TRBD1. This CDR3 is built from 15 residues. Germline V lookup: CDR1 MDHEN, CDR2 SYDVKM. J gave up 3 bases and V 4 bases, and 4 bases lay outside the gene matches. DNA of the CDR3: TGTGCCAGCAGTTCCCGACAGGGGCCTAATGAAAAACTGTTTTTT. It is translated as CASSSRQGPNEKLFF.

The CDR3 sequence: CASSDRANYEQYF. CDR3 coding DNA: TGCGCCAGTTCGGACAGGGCCAACTACGAGCAGTACTTC. The chain employs TRBV5-1 and TRBJ2-7; TRBD1 aligns across 8 bases. Germline V gene sequence: CDR1 SGHRS, CDR2 YFSETQ. V gave up 8 bases and J gave up 3 bases; unmatched junction bases: 7. The CDR3 sequence is 13 residues long.

The chain is built from TRBV28 and TRBJ1-5, with D unresolved. V lost 6 bases, J lost 0 bases, and 12 bases lay in between. The germline V gene has CDR1 MDHEN and CDR2 SYDVKM. The CDR3 extends over 15 amino acids. CDR3 amino acids: CASSTPGDSNQPQHF. DNA of the CDR3: TGTGCCAGCAGCACCCCCGGGGATAGCAATCAGCCCCAGCATTTT.

CDR3 nucleotides: TGTGCCAGCAGTGAGGGGATAACTAGCGTCAATGAGCAGTTCTTC. It codes for CASSEGITSVNEQFF. The genes are TRBV6-4 and TRBJ2-1; TRBD2 matches 7 bases. The CDR3 covers 15 residues. CDR1 MRHNA and CDR2 SNTAGT come from the germline V gene. Losses at the gene ends were 3 bases for V and 6 bases for J; bases not matched to a gene: 8.

This clone was detected a few times. In this CDR3 the conserved last residue, phenylalanine or tryptophan, is missing, so a read error is likely. It is unclear where the CDR3 begins or ends on the DNA, so no DNA is shown, and the CDR3 is as TCRdb lists it. The chain combines TRBV7-9 with TRBJ1-2; TRBD1, the D gene given by the table, was not confirmed from the DNA. Ends included, the CDR3 has 11 residues. The V gene's germline CDR1 is SEHNR and CDR2 FQNEAQ (reference sequence). CDR3 protein: CASSLGPGSLN.